This TCR beta chain comes out of a study of cytotoxic CD8 clonotypes in ibrutinib-treated CLL. Study in general: A median roughly twelve months of treatment, range 6 to 36, preceded the collection of response samples. There were, on average, 255,043 productive templates and approximately 94,000 productive rearrangements per sample.

Germline CDR1 reads SGHNT; CDR2 reads YYREEE (reference sequence). Trimming pared 0 bases from V and 3 bases from J, leaving 10 bases between. The CDR3 has 15 amino acids. The assay was immunoSEQ multiplex PCR, and TCRdb's table has in-frame clones only and misses some. The table includes some 130,000 clones, around 84% detected once. The J gene is TRBJ2-4, the V gene TRBV5-4, with a tentative D call TRBD2 (6 bases). The specimen was PBMCs, collected after 24 months of ibrutinib treatment. This sequence was found in a human donor with chronic lymphocytic leukemia. DNA of the CDR3: TGTGCCAGCAGCTTGGACGGGGGAGGCAAAAACATTCAGTACTTC. This gives the protein CASSLDGGGKNIQYF.